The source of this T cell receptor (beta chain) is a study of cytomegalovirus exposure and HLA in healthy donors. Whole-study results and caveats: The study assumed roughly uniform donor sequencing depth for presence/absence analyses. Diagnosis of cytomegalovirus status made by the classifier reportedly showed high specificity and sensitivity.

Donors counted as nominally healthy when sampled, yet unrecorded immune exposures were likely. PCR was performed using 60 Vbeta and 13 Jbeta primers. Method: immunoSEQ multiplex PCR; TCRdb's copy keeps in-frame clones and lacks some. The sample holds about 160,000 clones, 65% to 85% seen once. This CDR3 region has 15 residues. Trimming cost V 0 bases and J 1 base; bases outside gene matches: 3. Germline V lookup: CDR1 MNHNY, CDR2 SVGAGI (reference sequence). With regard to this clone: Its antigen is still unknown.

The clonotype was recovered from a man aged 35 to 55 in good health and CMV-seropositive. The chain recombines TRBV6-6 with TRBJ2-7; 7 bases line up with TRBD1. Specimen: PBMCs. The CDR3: CASSYSGQSSYEQYF. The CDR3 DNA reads TGTGCCAGCAGTTACTCGGGACAGTCGTCCTACGAGCAGTACTTC.